The sequence of this T cell receptor (beta chain) was determined in a study of chemoradiotherapy in HPV16-positive cancers. The J segment lost 2 bases and the V segment lost 5 bases, leaving 12 bases of the junction unmatched. Germline V gives CDR1 SEHNR, CDR2 FQNEAQ (reference sequence). The CDR3 has 16 residues. Turning to this clone: Its antigen is undetermined.

Findings and limits, study-wide: Candidate HPV-specific clones and E7-related TCR motifs grew in tumor during treatment. The functional HPV-specific definition rests on just a couple of HPV16-positive patients.

The assay was immunoSEQ multiplex PCR, and TCRdb's table has in-frame clones only and misses some. The sample includes 40,000 to 60,000 clones, around 90% of them seen just once. The sequence derives from a human donor with HPV-associated anogenital cancer. V usage is TRBV7-9 and J usage is TRBJ2-7; 7 bases match TRBD1. Sequencing used blood, obtained from a patient who underwent chemoradiotherapy. The CDR3 DNA reads TGTGCCAGCAGCCCTCTTCGACAGGGAGAGGCCTACGAGCAGTACTTC. Translating it yields CASSPLRQGEAYEQYF.